This T cell receptor beta chain was sequenced in a study of cytomegalovirus exposure and HLA in healthy donors. Study-level background: Most donors, roughly 84% of 350 to 450 genotyped, fell in the Caucasian-associated ancestry cluster.

CDR1 and CDR2 from the germline V gene are SNHLY and FYNNEI. V was clipped by 4 bases and J by 1 base; unmatched bases: 6. The CDR3 contains 16 residues. In the PCR, 60 Vbeta and 13 Jbeta primers were used. In the original processing: Later analysis identified some 80 million unique TCR beta chains, about 11 million shared. Sequencing was performed with immunoSEQ multiplex PCR; in TCRdb, only in-frame clones are kept and a portion is missing. The V and J calls and clone size come from that table; D and trimming were worked out from the DNA. The sample yields fewer than 200,000 clones, approximately 81% seen once. Concerning this clone itself: What it recognizes is unknown.

General study points: There was a cluster of highly shared sequence variants that was likely a sequencing artifact. On later analysis, the bulk of CMV-associated TCR beta chains appeared to be HLA-restricted.

The TCR was taken from a man in his late teens or twenties in good health and CMV-seropositive. The V gene is TRBV2, the J gene TRBJ2-1, with 8 nucleotides matching TRBD2. What was sequenced was PBMCs. The CDR3 is CASSVVGGASYNEQFF. Written as DNA, the CDR3 is TGTGCCAGCAGTGTTGTCGGGGGGGCGTCCTACAATGAGCAGTTCTTC. Full variable domain (missing parts from reference TRBV2 and TRBJ2-1): EPEVTQTPSHQVTQMGQEVILRCVPISNHLYFYWYRQILGQKVEFLVSFYNNEISEKSEIFDDQFSVERPDGSNFTLKIRSTKLEDSAMYFCASSVVGGASYNEQFFGPGTRLTVL.